This TCR beta chain was identified during a study of blood T cell repertoires in COVID-19. Study details: COVID-19 samples, acute and convalescent, were from the United States, Italy and Spain.

CDR1 and CDR2 (germline): SGHRS, YFSETQ. The CDR3 totals 13 residues. The V end was cut by 4 bases, the J end by 3 bases, with 8 bases between. The study assigned cohorts using participant-reported clinical history. Sequenced by immunoSEQ multiplex PCR; TCRdb stores in-frame clones only, minus some. The sample consists of 340,000 or so clones, just over 85% of them appearing once. Sequencing was done on a sample of PBMCs or T cells enriched from blood (not recorded which). The receptor was isolated from a middle-aged woman with acute COVID-19. V is TRBV5-1 and J is TRBJ1-5; no reliable D call. The CDR3 here is CASSLDVNQPQHF. CDR3 nucleotides: TGCGCCAGCAGCCTAGACGTCAATCAGCCCCAGCATTTT.